Following are 27 T cell receptor beta chains from one sample sequenced in a study of control samples from healthy donors and cancer patients. Sequencing was performed with immunoSEQ multiplex PCR; in TCRdb, only in-frame clones are kept and a portion is missing. The repertoire holds some 130,000 clones, with 80% to 95% as singletons. The sample consisted of blood. The receptor set was obtained from a young man in good health.

For this clone: At the DNA level, this CDR3 is encoded by other sequences in the same sample as well. The genes are TRBV7-6 and TRBJ2-3; D ambiguous. Germline assignment: CDR1 SGHVS and CDR2 FNYEAQ. The CDR3 length is 11 residues. The ends were cut back, 0 bases at V and 6 bases at J, with 1 base in the middle. This CDR3 is CASSLADTQYF. CDR3 sequence (DNA): TGTGCCAGCAGCTTAGCGGATACGCAGTATTTT.

The chain links TRBV27 to TRBJ1-5; 7 bases line up with TRBD1. CDR1 and CDR2 (germline): MNHEY, SMNVEV (reference sequence). The J segment lost 7 bases and the V segment lost 8 bases, leaving 11 bases of the junction unmatched. CDR3 length equals 14 residues. CDR3 in amino acids: CASQITGASQPQHF. The CDR3 nucleotides are TGTGCCAGCCAAATAACAGGGGCCTCGCAGCCCCAGCATTTT.

The chain carries TRBV5-1 and TRBJ2-7; 8 nucleotides match TRBD2. Per germline, CDR1 SGHRS and CDR2 YFSETQ. The CDR3 covers 14 residues. Trimming at V came to 1 base and at J to 3 bases, leaving 3 bases not matched to a gene. The CDR3 DNA sequence: TGCGCCAGCAGCTTGTCGGGGGGGGGCTACGAGCAGTACTTC. Translation gives CASSLSGGGYEQYF. The complete variable domain, with remaining parts taken from reference TRBV5-1 and TRBJ2-7, reads KAGVTQTPRYLIKTRGQQVTLSCSPISGHRSVSWYQQTPGQGLQFLFEYFSETQRNKGNFPGRFSGRQFSNSRSEMNVSTLELGDSALYLCASSLSGGGYEQYFGPGTRLTVT.

This chain links TRBV5-6 with TRBJ1-2; TRBD1 agrees at 8 bases. Looked up from germline, CDR1 is SGHDT and CDR2 is YYEEEE. The CDR3 consists of 14 residues. Germline trimming cut 4 bases from V and 5 bases from J; bases unmatched to any gene: 7. The CDR3 DNA follows: TGTGCCAGCAGCGCCAACAGGGGGAGGTATGGCTACACCTTC. It encodes CASSANRGRYGYTF.

Of note for this clone: A read error may produce the germline difference seen at one junction end. Different DNA sequences within this sample yield the same CDR3. The V and J genes are TRBV11-1 and TRBJ1-1; D is uncertain. The CDR3 has 13 residues. Germline V CDR1 and CDR2: SGHAT, FQDESV (reference sequence). CDR3 sequence reads: CASSLRDGLEAFF. The CDR3 bases are TGTGCCAGTAGCTTGAGGGATGGTCTTGAAGCTTTCTTT.

V gene TRBV13 combines with J gene TRBJ2-1, with D maybe TRBD2 (5 bases). The CDR3 runs 15 residues. V shed 2 bases and J shed 4 bases, with 12 bases lying between them. CDR1 is PRHDT and CDR2 is FYEKMQ in the germline V gene (reference sequence). The CDR3 nucleotides read TGTGCCAGCAGCTTACTTAGCGCATCTTACAATGAGCAGTTCTTC. This codes for CASSLLSASYNEQFF.

This rearrangement joins TRBV7-9 to TRBJ1-4; 7 bases match TRBD1. The CDR3 spans 14 residues. V lost 3 bases, J lost 4 bases, and 2 bases stayed unmatched. CDR1 SEHNR and CDR2 FQNEAQ come from the germline V gene (reference sequence). The chain's CDR3 is CASSLQGDNEKLFF. The CDR3 DNA is TGTGCCAGCAGCTTGCAGGGGGATAATGAAAAACTGTTTTTT.

The chain joins TRBV9 to TRBJ2-7; D tentatively fits TRBD1 or TRBD2 (5 bases each). Deletions cut 4 bases from V and 2 bases from J, with 13 bases between. The CDR3 sequence is 14 residues long. The germline gives CDR1 SGDLS, CDR2 YYNGEE. CDR3 region: CASSPWDAAYEQYF. The CDR3 DNA is TGTGCCAGCAGCCCTTGGGACGCCGCCTACGAGCAGTACTTC.

The chain carries TRBV5-6 and TRBJ1-3, with a tentative D call TRBD1 (5 bases). Germline loops: CDR1 SGHDT, CDR2 YYEEEE. The CDR3 has 15 residues. V was pared by 0 bases and J by 1 base, with 8 bases between. CDR3 amino acids: CASSLGRVSGNTIYF. The CDR3 nucleotides are TGTGCCAGCAGCTTGGGCAGGGTATCTGGAAACACCATATATTTT.

This clone showed up just a few times. The chain combines TRBV2 with TRBJ1-2; D may be TRBD1 (5 bases). Trimming removed 4 bases at V and 0 bases at J, with 9 bases between. Germline CDR1 reads SNHLY; CDR2 reads FYNNEI. This CDR3 contains 14 residues. The CDR3: CASSGGMANYGYTF. The CDR3 region has the DNA TGTGCCAGCAGTGGGGGGATGGCTAACTATGGCTACACCTTC.

The DNA for the CDR3 is TGTGCCACCAGTGTATCAAATGAGCAGTTCTTC. This gives the protein CATSVSNEQFF. The chain joins TRBV24-1 to TRBJ2-1; D ambiguous. Germline V gives CDR1 KGHDR, CDR2 SFDVKD. Trimming pared 5 bases from V and 7 bases from J, leaving 5 bases between. The CDR3 runs to 11 residues.

This chain links TRBV18 with TRBJ1-2, with 8 bases fitting TRBD1. J gave up 3 bases and V 0 bases, and 6 bases lay outside the gene matches. From germline, CDR1 is KGHSH and CDR2 LQKENI. There are 16 residues in the CDR3. The CDR3 bases are TGTGCCAGCTCACCACCCAGGGGGCAGGGTGACTATGGCTACACCTTC. It is translated as CASSPPRGQGDYGYTF.

The V and J genes are TRBV24-1 and TRBJ2-3; D gene ambiguous. From germline, CDR1 is KGHDR and CDR2 SFDVKD. Trimming stripped 3 bases from V and 2 bases from J, with 11 bases between. The CDR3 runs to 15 residues. Written as DNA, the CDR3 is TGTGCCACCAGTGATGGGCCGGTTAACACAGATACGCAGTATTTT. It yields the protein CATSDGPVNTDTQYF.

This rearrangement joins TRBV6-1 to TRBJ2-7; TRBD1 might be the D (5 bases). CDR1 MNHNS and CDR2 SASEGT come from the germline V gene. The CDR3 sequence is 15 residues long. Trimming left V 2 bases short and J 2 bases short, with 13 bases between. The CDR3: CASSENPGAPYEQYF. CDR3 sequence (DNA): TGTGCCAGCAGTGAAAACCCTGGGGCGCCCTACGAGCAGTACTTC.

The count of this clone is one. The J gene is TRBJ2-3, the V gene TRBV4-1, with 13 bases aligning to TRBD2. The germline V gene encodes CDR1 MGHRA and CDR2 YSYEKL. The CDR3 is 17 residues long. With V trimmed by 1 base and J by 4 bases, 5 bases remained unmatched. Here the CDR3 reads CASSQATGLAGADTQYF. The CDR3 bases are TGCGCCAGCAGCCAAGCCACAGGACTAGCGGGGGCAGATACGCAGTATTTT.

The chain recombines TRBV18 with TRBJ1-6; D not certain. The V gene lost 5 bases and the J gene lost 6 bases, with 8 bases spanning the gap. The CDR3 is 13 residues long. Germline lookup yields CDR1 KGHSH and CDR2 LQKENI. DNA of the CDR3: TGTGCCAGCTCAGAATTCGGTAATTCACCCCTCCACTTT. Translating it yields CASSEFGNSPLHF.

The chain has TRBV3-1 (or the pseudogene TRBV3-2) and TRBJ1-1; no firm D call. Germline V gene sequence: CDR1 LGHDT, CDR2 YNNKEL (reference sequence). V lost 5 bases and J lost 3, with 13 bases in between. The CDR3 contains 14 residues. CDR3 sequence: CASSVYAGDTEAFF. CDR3 bases: TGTGCCAGCAGCGTCTACGCCGGGGACACTGAAGCTTTCTTT.

The chain couples TRBV9 to TRBJ1-2; the match to TRBD1 covers 7 bases. This CDR3 has 16 residues. Trimming took 3 bases from V and 4 from J; bases not matched to a gene: 12. Germline lookup yields CDR1 SGDLS and CDR2 YYNGEE. Written as DNA, the CDR3 is TGTGCCAGCAGCGGACTCCTTACAGGGGCGGCCTATGGCTACACCTTC. This translates into CASSGLLTGAAYGYTF.

This chain uses TRBV6-4 with TRBJ2-3; D possibly matches TRBD1 or TRBD2 (6 bases each). Germline CDR1 is MRHNA and CDR2 is SNTAGT. V lost 3 bases and J 4 bases, leaving 17 bases between the germline ends. The CDR3 has 16 residues. The CDR3: CASSEMGGSRADTQYF. The CDR3 DNA reads TGTGCCAGCAGTGAAATGGGGGGCTCTAGGGCAGATACGCAGTATTTT.

A few counts support this clone. The J gene is TRBJ2-5, the V gene TRBV5-1, with no clear D. Germline-derived CDR1 and CDR2 are SGHRS and YFSETQ. Trimming left V 0 bases short and J 2 bases short, with 8 bases between. The CDR3 runs 14 residues. CDR3: CASSLVATQETQYF. The CDR3 DNA follows: TGCGCCAGCAGCTTGGTAGCCACTCAAGAGACCCAGTACTTC.

A word on this clone: The same CDR3 can be traced to other DNA sequences in this sample. The gene calls are TRBV5-6 and TRBJ2-7; 9 bases agree with TRBD2. The CDR3 is made up of 13 amino acids. Germline V gene sequence: CDR1 SGHDT, CDR2 YYEEEE. The trim removed 4 bases at V and 4 bases at J, leaving 3 bases unmatched. The CDR3 region is CASSARGGYEQYF. CDR3 nucleotides: TGTGCCAGCAGCGCGCGGGGGGGGTACGAGCAGTACTTC.

This clone was observed once. The chain joins TRBV7-9 to TRBJ2-3; D unresolved. The CDR3 is made up of 16 amino acids. V was shortened by 5 bases and J by 2 bases, with 17 bases between the two germline ends. Germline V gives CDR1 SEHNR, CDR2 FQNEAQ (reference sequence). CDR3 DNA sequence: TGTGCCAGCAGCCCGGGCCAAATTTCTTACACAGATACGCAGTATTTT. Amino acid sequence: CASSPGQISYTDTQYF.

This chain uses TRBV3-1 (or the pseudogene TRBV3-2) with TRBJ1-6; 8 nucleotides line up with TRBD1. With 1 base clipped from V and 2 bases from J, the junction kept 4 bases outside the gene matches. CDR1 and CDR2 from the germline V gene are LGHDT and YNNKEL (reference sequence). The CDR3 contains 17 residues. CDR3 nucleotides: TGTGCCAGCAGCCAAGGGCAGGGGGCAACCTATAATTCACCCCTCCACTTT. Residues: CASSQGQGATYNSPLHF.

The rearrangement links TRBV11-2 to TRBJ2-7; D is perhaps TRBD1 (6 bases). V was shortened by 5 bases and J by 2 bases, with 10 bases between the two germline ends. From germline, CDR1 is SGHAT and CDR2 FQNNGV. The CDR3 runs to 13 residues. CDR3 loop: CASSRQDPYEQYF. The DNA for the CDR3 is TGTGCCAGCAGCAGACAGGACCCCTACGAGCAGTACTTC. Full variable domain (missing parts from reference TRBV11-2 and TRBJ2-7): EAGVAQSPRYKIIEKRQSVAFWCNPISGHATLYWYQQILGQGPKLLIQFQNNGVVDDSQLPKDRFSAERLKGVDSTLKIQPAKLEDSAVYLCASSRQDPYEQYFGPGTRLTVT.

The chain recombines TRBV2 with TRBJ2-7; D possibly matches TRBD1 or TRBD2 (6 bases each). Germline-derived CDR1 and CDR2 are SNHLY and FYNNEI. V lost 6 bases and J 5 bases, leaving 17 bases between the germline ends. The CDR3 runs to 14 residues. The CDR3 sequence is CASRGLRGPNEQYF. For the CDR3, the DNA is TGTGCCAGCAGGGGTCTCCGGGGGCCCAACGAGCAGTACTTC.

The J gene is TRBJ1-1, the V gene TRBV12-3 or TRBV12-4; D not resolved. This CDR3 is built from 13 residues. Trimming removed 3 bases from V and 5 bases from J, with 10 bases in between. This chain's CDR3 is CASSLSRVTEAFF. The CDR3 DNA follows: TGTGCCAGCAGTTTGTCGCGGGTTACTGAAGCTTTCTTT.

This rearrangement joins TRBV7-9 to TRBJ2-3, with TRBD2 matching over 10 bases. Germline trimming cut 1 base from V and 1 base from J; bases unmatched to any gene: 5. The germline V gene encodes CDR1 SEHNR and CDR2 FQNEAQ (reference sequence). The length of the CDR3 is 17 residues. DNA for the CDR3: TGTGCCAGCAGCTTAGTTTTAGCGGGGGGCCGCACAGATACGCAGTATTTT. It encodes CASSLVLAGGRTDTQYF. The full variable domain, completed using reference TRBV7-9 and TRBJ2-3, is DTGVSQNPRHKITKRGQNVTFRCDPISEHNRLYWYRQTLGQGPEFLTYFQNEAQLEKSRLLSDRFSAERPKGSFSTLEIQRTEQGDSAMYLCASSLVLAGGRTDTQYFGPGTRLTVL.